This TCR beta chain was recorded in a study of CD4 T cells in relation to SARS-CoV-2 and coronaviruses. Whole-study results and caveats: No donor gave both pre-pandemic and post-infection samples. This crossreactivity analysis covered spike protein alone, no other viral proteins.

This CDR3 is built from 15 residues. Germline-derived CDR1 and CDR2 are MNHEY and SVGEGT. V was clipped by 6 bases and J by 5 bases; unmatched bases: 8. Profiled with immunoSEQ multiplex PCR; TCRdb holds only in-frame clones, not every one. This sample has 25,000 to 35,000 clones, with 60% to 85% found just once. Unexposed donor CD4+ T cells date from 2011-2018, before the COVID-19 pandemic. CD4+ T cells were isolated from the cells after around eleven days of culture. On days 3 and 7, cultures got half fresh IL-2 medium. As for this clone: Antigen: not known.

The sample comprised CD4+ T cells from PBMCs, cultured in vitro. The chain uses TRBV6-2 or TRBV6-3 and TRBJ2-2; TRBD1 matches 8 bases. The sequence was collected from a human donor in good health. CDR3 sequence (DNA): TGTGCCAGCAGCCCGCTGGGACAGGCAACCGGGGAGCTGTTTTTT. It is translated as CASSPLGQATGELFF.